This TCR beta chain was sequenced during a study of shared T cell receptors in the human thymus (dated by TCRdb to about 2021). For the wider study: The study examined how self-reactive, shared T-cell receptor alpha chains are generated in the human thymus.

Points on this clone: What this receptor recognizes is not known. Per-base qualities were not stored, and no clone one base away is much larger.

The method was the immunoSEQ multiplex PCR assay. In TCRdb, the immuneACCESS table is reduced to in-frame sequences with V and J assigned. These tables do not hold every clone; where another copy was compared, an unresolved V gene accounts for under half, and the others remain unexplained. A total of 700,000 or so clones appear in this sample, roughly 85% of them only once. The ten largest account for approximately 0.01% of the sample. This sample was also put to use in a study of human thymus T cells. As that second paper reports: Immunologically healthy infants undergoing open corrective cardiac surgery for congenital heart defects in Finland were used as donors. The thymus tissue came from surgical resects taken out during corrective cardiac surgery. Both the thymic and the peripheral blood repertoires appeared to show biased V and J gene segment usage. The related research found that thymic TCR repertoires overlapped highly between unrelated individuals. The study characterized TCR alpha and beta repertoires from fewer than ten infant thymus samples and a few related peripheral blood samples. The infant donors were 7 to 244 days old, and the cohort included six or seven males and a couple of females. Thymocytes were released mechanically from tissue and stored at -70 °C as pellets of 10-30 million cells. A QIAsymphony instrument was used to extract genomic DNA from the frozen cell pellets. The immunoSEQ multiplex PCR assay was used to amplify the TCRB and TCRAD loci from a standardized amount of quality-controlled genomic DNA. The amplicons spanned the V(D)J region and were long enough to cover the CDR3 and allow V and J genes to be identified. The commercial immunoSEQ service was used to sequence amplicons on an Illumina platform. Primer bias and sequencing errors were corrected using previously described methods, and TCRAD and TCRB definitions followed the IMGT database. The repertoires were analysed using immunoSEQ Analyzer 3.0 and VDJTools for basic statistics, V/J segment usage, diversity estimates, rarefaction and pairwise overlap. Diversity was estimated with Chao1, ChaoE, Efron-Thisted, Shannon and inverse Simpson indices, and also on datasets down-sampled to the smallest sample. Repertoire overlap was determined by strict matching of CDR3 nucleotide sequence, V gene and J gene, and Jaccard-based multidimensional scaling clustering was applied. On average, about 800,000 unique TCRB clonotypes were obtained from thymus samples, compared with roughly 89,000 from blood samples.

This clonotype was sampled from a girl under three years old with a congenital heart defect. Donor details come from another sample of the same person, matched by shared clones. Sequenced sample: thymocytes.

CDR3 protein: CASTNRVLSGNTIYF. The DNA sequence is as follows: TGTGCCAGCACTAACAGGGTCCTCTCTGGAAACACCATATATTTT. The rearrangement combines TRBV6-1 with TRBJ1-3; TRBD1 is possibly the D segment (6 matching bases). CDR1 MNHNS and CDR2 SASEGT were looked up in the germline V gene. Measured from the cysteine to the phenylalanine, the CDR3 is 15 residues long. The entry retains the CDR3 DNA only, 45 bases that are in frame from base 1. The germline ends are 13 bases apart after V is trimmed by 7 bases and J by 0 bases.